This T cell receptor (beta chain) emerged from a study of T cell responses to AZD1222 COVID-19 vaccine. Using immunoSEQ multiplex PCR, the repertoire was profiled, and TCRdb retains in-frame clones only, with some absent. The sample lists approximately 100,000 clones, about 90% occurring once. Both about-4-week and about-12-week second-dose recipients were combined. V lost 4 bases and J lost 5, with 17 bases in between. Germline values: CDR1 MNHNS, CDR2 SASEGT. The CDR3 sequence is 16 residues long. The chain uses TRBV6-1 and TRBJ2-2; D might be TRBD2 (5 bases). The TCR was taken from an adult who received the AZD1222 COVID-19 vaccine. Here the sequenced sample was peripheral blood, taken 28 days after the second AZD1222 dose. CDR3 region: CASSVWSGKGTGELFF. The DNA of the CDR3 is TGTGCCAGCAGTGTTTGGTCGGGGAAAGGAACCGGGGAGCTGTTTTTT.